The 4 T cell receptor beta chains listed next were all sequenced from one sample in a study of metastatic and nonmetastatic thyroid tumors. Thyroid surgery took place with no prior treatment in any patient. TCRdb re-called clones via MiXCR from the PCR reads. There are about 32,000 clones in the sample; 7.4% occur only once, and roughly two fifths lies in the top ten. Specimen: blood. Source of these receptors: a female donor with papillary thyroid cancer or a benign thyroid nodule (not recorded which). Some clones in this sample may be carry-over from other donors' samples.

This clone was observed many times. The rearrangement joins TRBV6-2 or TRBV6-3 to TRBJ1-2; the D is unclear. The V end lost 4 bases, the J end lost 9 bases, and 15 bases lay between the germline ends. Germline lookup yields CDR1 MNHEY and CDR2 SVGEGT. The CDR3 is made up of 13 amino acids. CDR3 nucleotide sequence: TGTGCCAGCAGTTTTTACACCGACCATAGCTACACCTTC. Encoded protein: CASSFYTDHSYTF.

This clone was counted many times. The gene calls are TRBV5-1 and TRBJ2-5; 9 nucleotides align to TRBD2. V lost 4 bases and J lost 4; bases outside the gene matches: 2. The CDR3 extends over 13 amino acids. CDR1 and CDR2 (germline): SGHRS, YFSETQ. Here the CDR3 DNA reads TGCGCCAGCAGCCAACTAGCGGGAGAGACCCAGTACTTC. Protein: CASSQLAGETQYF.

This clone has more than one count but fewer than ten. This chain links TRBV29-1 with TRBJ1-2; maybe TRBD1 (5 bases). The CDR3 totals 11 residues. Trimming left V 4 bases short and J 6 bases short, with 9 bases between. The germline CDR1 and CDR2 sequences are SQVTM and ANQGSEA. The CDR3 sequence: CSVVWGNGYTF. In DNA, the CDR3 is TGCAGCGTTGTGTGGGGGAATGGCTACACCTTC. Based on the CDR3 plus reference TRBV29-1 and TRBJ1-2, the full variable domain is SAVISQKPSRDICQRGTSLTIQCQVDSQVTMMFWYRQQPGQSLTLIATANQGSEATYESGFVIDKFPISRPNLTFSTLTVSNMSPEDSSIYLCSVVWGNGYTFGSGTRLTVV.

This clone was seen at least ten times. The chain employs TRBV20-1 and TRBJ2-7, with 12 bases that match TRBD2. Germline CDR1 is DFQATT and CDR2 is SNEGSKA (reference sequence). V lost 5 bases, J lost 2 bases, and 7 bases stayed unmatched. The CDR3 spans 15 residues. The chain's CDR3 is CSAETSGSPTYEQYF. CDR3 coding DNA: TGCAGTGCTGAGACTAGCGGGAGCCCAACCTACGAGCAGTACTTC.